These 3 T cell receptor beta chains were sequenced from one sample in a study of tumor-infiltrating lymphocytes in oesophageal squamous cell carcinoma. One entry per CDR3 protein results from TCRdb running MiXCR on the PCR reads. In the table there are about 19,000 distinct CDR3 sequences, 35% to 45% of which are singletons. Material for sequencing was esophageal tumor tissue. The receptors stem from a male donor with esophageal squamous cell carcinoma.

The V call is TRBV7-2, the J call TRBJ2-5; 8 bases align to TRBD2. Unmatched junction bases numbered 4, after V lost 5 bases and J lost 5 bases. The CDR3 covers 13 residues. Germline V gives CDR1 SGHTA, CDR2 FQGNSA. The CDR3 bases are TGTGCCAGCAGCCAGACTAGCGAGGAGACCCAGTACTTC. It specifies CASSQTSEETQYF.

Concerning this clonotype itself: The final CDR3 position lacks the conserved phenylalanine or tryptophan, pointing to a likely read error. It is unclear where the CDR3 begins or ends on the DNA, so no DNA is shown, and the CDR3 is as TCRdb lists it. J is TRBJ2-1 and V is TRBV6-1; TRBD1, the table's D call, was not compared with the DNA. The CDR3 sequence runs 16 residues, both termini included. Germline assignment: CDR1 MNHNS and CDR2 SASEGT. CDR3 protein: CASSPGTANSPLHFGN.

The chain couples TRBV7-3 to TRBJ2-3, with a tentative D call TRBD2 (5 bases). Germline-derived CDR1 and CDR2 are SGHTA and FQGTGA. Trimming shortened V by 6 bases and J by 14 bases, and 24 bases separated the two germline ends. CDR3 length: 14 residues. The CDR3 DNA reads TGTGCCAGCAGACAAACAGCGAACACCGGGGAGCTGTATTTT. Protein product: CASRQTANTGELYF.